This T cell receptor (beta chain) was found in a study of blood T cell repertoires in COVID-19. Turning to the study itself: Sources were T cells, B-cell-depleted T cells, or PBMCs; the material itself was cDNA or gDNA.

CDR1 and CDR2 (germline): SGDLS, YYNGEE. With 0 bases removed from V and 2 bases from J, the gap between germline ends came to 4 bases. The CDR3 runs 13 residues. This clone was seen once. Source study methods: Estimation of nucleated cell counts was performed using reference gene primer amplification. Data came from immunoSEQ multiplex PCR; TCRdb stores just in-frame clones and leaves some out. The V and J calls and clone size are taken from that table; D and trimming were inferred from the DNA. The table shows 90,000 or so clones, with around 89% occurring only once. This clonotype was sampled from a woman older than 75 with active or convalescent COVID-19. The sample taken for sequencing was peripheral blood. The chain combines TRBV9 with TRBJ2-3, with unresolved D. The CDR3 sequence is CASSVAFTDTQYF. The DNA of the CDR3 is TGTGCCAGCAGCGTAGCTTTCACAGATACGCAGTATTTT.